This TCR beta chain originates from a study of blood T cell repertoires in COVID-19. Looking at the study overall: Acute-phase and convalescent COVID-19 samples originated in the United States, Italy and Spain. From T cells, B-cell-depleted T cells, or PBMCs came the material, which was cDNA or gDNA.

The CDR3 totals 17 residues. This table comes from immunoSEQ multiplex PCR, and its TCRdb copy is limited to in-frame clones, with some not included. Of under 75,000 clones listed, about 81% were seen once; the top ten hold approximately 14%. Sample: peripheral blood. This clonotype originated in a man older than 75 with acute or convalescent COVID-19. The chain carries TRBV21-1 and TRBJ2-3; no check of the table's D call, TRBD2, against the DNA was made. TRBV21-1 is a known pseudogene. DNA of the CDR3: TGTGCCAGCAGCACGACCTTACTAGCGGGGGGGACAGATACGCAGTATTTT. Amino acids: CASSTTLLAGGTDTQYF.